This T cell receptor beta chain was sequenced for a study of T cell changes during pregnancy in multiple sclerosis. With V trimmed by 1 base and J by 7 bases, 13 bases remained unmatched. CDR1 LNHDA and CDR2 SQIVND come from the germline V gene (reference sequence). The CDR3 has 18 amino acids. The table came from immunoSEQ multiplex PCR; TCRdb's copy has only in-frame clones and leaves some out. The data show fewer than 85,000 clones, 85% to 95% seen once. The sequenced sample was peripheral blood, obtained before pregnancy. This chain connects TRBV19 to TRBJ2-2, with 9 positions matching TRBD2. The sequence was obtained from a female donor with multiple sclerosis, enrolled in a pregnancy study. The CDR3 sequence: CASSIVVWASGKVGELFF. The CDR3 nucleotides read TGTGCCAGTAGTATAGTGGTTTGGGCTAGCGGGAAAGTCGGGGAGCTGTTTTTT.